The TCR beta chain described here comes from a study of blood T cell repertoires in COVID-19. This clone was seen only once. TCRdb keeps only in-frame clones here, not all; method: immunoSEQ multiplex PCR. The table has under 550,000 clones, approximately 90% seen once. Germline CDR1 and CDR2: KGHSH and LQKENI. This CDR3 spans 16 amino acids. The J segment lost 2 bases and the V segment lost 3 bases, leaving 7 bases of the junction unmatched. Sample: peripheral blood. This TCR was recovered from a man aged 18-30 years with COVID-19, enrolled during active disease. The rearrangement links TRBV18 to TRBJ2-7; TRBD1 aligns across 10 bases. CDR3 nucleotides: TGTGCCAGCTCACCCCCGGACAGGGGGGGAACCTACGAGCAGTACTTC. This sequence encodes CASSPPDRGGTYEQYF.